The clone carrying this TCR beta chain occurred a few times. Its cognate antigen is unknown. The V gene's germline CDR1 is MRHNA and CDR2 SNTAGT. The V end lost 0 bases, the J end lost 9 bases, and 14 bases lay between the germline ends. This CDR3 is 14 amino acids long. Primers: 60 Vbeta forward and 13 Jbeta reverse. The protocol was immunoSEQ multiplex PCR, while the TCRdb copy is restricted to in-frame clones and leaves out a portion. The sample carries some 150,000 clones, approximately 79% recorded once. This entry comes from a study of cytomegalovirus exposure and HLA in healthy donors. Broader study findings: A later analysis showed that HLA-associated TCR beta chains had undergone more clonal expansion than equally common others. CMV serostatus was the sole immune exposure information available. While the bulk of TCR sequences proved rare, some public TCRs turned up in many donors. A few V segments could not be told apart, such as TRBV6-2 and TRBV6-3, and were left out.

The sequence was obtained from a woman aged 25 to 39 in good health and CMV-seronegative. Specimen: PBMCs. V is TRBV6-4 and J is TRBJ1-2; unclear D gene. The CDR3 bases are TGTGCCAGCAGTGACTCTGGGGAGTTATGGTGCTACACCTTC. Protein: CASSDSGELWCYTF.